This passage covers 19 T cell receptor beta chains from one sample sequenced in a study of cytomegalovirus exposure and HLA in healthy donors. The PCR employed 60 Vbeta primers together with 13 Jbeta primers. TCRdb's copy holds only in-frame clones and misses some; the assay was immunoSEQ multiplex PCR. The repertoire holds roughly 130,000 clones, with 70% to 75% as singletons. The source material was PBMCs. The receptors shown here come from a woman between 40 and 55 years old in good health and CMV-seropositive.

This clone was observed a few times. This chain connects TRBV9 to TRBJ2-3; D remains ambiguous. From germline, CDR1 is SGDLS and CDR2 YYNGEE. V gave up 0 bases and J gave up 0 bases, with 5 bases separating them. The CDR3 contains 14 residues. CDR3 in amino acids: CASSVGRSTDTQYF. As DNA, the CDR3 is TGTGCCAGCAGCGTAGGGAGAAGCACAGATACGCAGTATTTT.

The J gene is TRBJ1-5, the V gene TRBV30; the D is unclear. CDR1 is GTSNPN, CDR2 SVGIG, per germline (reference sequence). V lost 2 bases to trimming and J lost 0 bases, with 11 bases between them. The CDR3 has 15 amino acids. The CDR3 DNA is TGTGCCTGGAGTCGGGGAGGTTATAGCAATCAGCCCCAGCATTTT. It translates to CAWSRGGYSNQPQHF.

The chain combines TRBV5-1 with TRBJ2-4, with D possibly matching TRBD2 (6 bases). The CDR3 runs 15 residues. Germline V gene data show CDR1 as SGHRS and CDR2 as YFSETQ. V lost 0 bases, J lost 7 bases, and 14 bases lay in between. As DNA, the CDR3 is TGCGCCAGCAGCTTGGGCGGGATGGAGTTGAACATTCAGTACTTC. This gives the protein CASSLGGMELNIQYF.

Points on this clone: Sequence at one end of the junction differs from germline and may be a read error. The chain is built from TRBV7-9 and TRBJ2-1; 9 nucleotides align to TRBD2. There are 18 residues in the CDR3. CDR1 and CDR2 (germline): SEHNR, FQNEAQ (reference sequence). CDR3: CSSSLTGLRGGAGNEQFF. CDR3 sequence (DNA): TGTTCCAGCAGCTTAACGGGGCTTCGCGGGGGGGCTGGGAATGAGCAGTTCTTC.

The chain couples TRBV5-1 to TRBJ2-5; D gene ambiguous. Germline V gives CDR1 SGHRS, CDR2 YFSETQ. V lost 1 base and J lost 2, with 12 bases in between. The CDR3 runs to 15 residues. CDR3 DNA sequence: TGCGCCAGCAGCTTGAGTTCCGGCGGACAAGAGACCCAGTACTTC. It encodes CASSLSSGGQETQYF.

A single count supports this clone. V and J are TRBV7-8 and TRBJ2-1, with D maybe TRBD1 (6 bases). The CDR3 extends over 13 amino acids. The germline V gene encodes CDR1 SGHVS and CDR2 FQNEAQ. The V end lost 8 bases, the J end lost 9 bases, and 17 bases lay between the germline ends. The CDR3 DNA reads TGTGCCAGCTCCCCCTCACGCAGGGGTGAGCAGTTCTTC. Translation: CASSPSRRGEQFF.

This chain connects TRBV5-1 to TRBJ1-3; D remains ambiguous. The ends were cut back, 0 bases at V and 1 base at J, with 11 bases in the middle. The CDR3 covers 16 residues. Germline V gene lookup returns CDR1 SGHRS and CDR2 YFSETQ. The CDR3 protein is CASSLGLTGSGNTIYF. CDR3 nucleotides: TGCGCCAGCAGCTTGGGACTGACGGGATCTGGAAACACCATATATTTT.

The V and J genes are TRBV7-2 and TRBJ1-1, with a possible D match to TRBD1 (5 bases). V lost 5 bases and J 0 bases, leaving 10 bases between the germline ends. The CDR3 is 14 amino acids. The germline CDR1 and CDR2 sequences are SGHTA and FQGNSA. CDR3 amino acids: CASSLRGLNTEAFF. The CDR3 DNA sequence: TGTGCCAGCAGCCTGCGGGGCCTGAACACTGAAGCTTTCTTT.

The rearrangement joins TRBV4-3 to TRBJ1-1; D not certain. The V and J ends lost 1 base and 4 bases respectively, with 16 bases between them. CDR1 is LGHNA, CDR2 YSLEER, per germline. This CDR3 spans 16 amino acids. In nucleotides, the CDR3 is TGCGCCAGCAGCCAAGGCACTTCGGGGTCCAGCACTGAAGCTTTCTTT. Its translation is CASSQGTSGSSTEAFF.

The V gene is TRBV7-2, the J gene TRBJ2-7; 9 nucleotides agree with TRBD2. Germline V gives CDR1 SGHTA, CDR2 FQGNSA. The V gene end was trimmed by 2 bases and the J gene end by 6 bases; junction bases not matched to a gene: 11. This CDR3 region has 16 residues. The CDR3: CASSLNSGGVSGEQYF. The DNA of the CDR3 is TGTGCCAGCAGCTTAAATAGCGGGGGCGTCTCGGGCGAGCAGTACTTC.

The rearrangement uses TRBV5-4 and TRBJ2-3; TRBD2 matches 7 bases. Germline loops: CDR1 SGHNT, CDR2 YYREEE (reference sequence). This CDR3 is 14 amino acids long. The V segment lost 4 bases and the J segment 2 bases; nucleotides outside the gene matches: 4. The CDR3 DNA reads TGTGCCAGCAGCCTAGCGGATTACACAGATACGCAGTATTTT. It translates to CASSLADYTDTQYF.

This chain uses TRBV27 with TRBJ1-1; no clear D gene. Germline V gene data show CDR1 as MNHEY and CDR2 as SMNVEV (reference sequence). This CDR3 contains 11 residues. V was clipped by 8 bases and J by 4 bases, with 8 bases between them. The CDR3 spells CASVALTEAFF. CDR3 bases: TGTGCCAGCGTGGCTCTCACTGAAGCTTTCTTT.

The chain recombines TRBV30 with TRBJ1-5, with TRBD1 matching 7 bases. In germline, CDR1 is GTSNPN, CDR2 SVGIG (reference sequence). CDR3 size: 14 residues. Trimming took 4 bases from V and 2 from J; bases not matched to a gene: 5. The CDR3 loop is CAWTTGKGNQPQHF. DNA for the CDR3: TGTGCCTGGACGACAGGGAAGGGCAATCAGCCCCAGCATTTT.

This rearrangement joins TRBV7-2 to TRBJ1-2, with TRBD1 matching 7 bases. Germline V gives CDR1 SGHTA, CDR2 FQGNSA. V was clipped by 4 bases and J by 6 bases; unmatched bases: 5. CDR3 size: 13 residues. The CDR3 loop reads CASSSPGTDGYTF. The CDR3 bases are TGTGCCAGCAGCTCACCCGGGACAGATGGCTACACCTTC.

The sample holds a few counts of this clone. The rearrangement uses TRBV7-3 and TRBJ1-3; 10 nucleotides align to TRBD1. There are 13 residues in the CDR3. CDR1 SGHTA and CDR2 FQGTGA come from the germline V gene. V was pared by 4 bases and J by 7 bases, with 1 base of the junction left unmatched. CDR3 sequence reads: CASSSGQGNTIYF. The CDR3 region has the DNA TGTGCCAGCAGCTCGGGACAGGGGAACACCATATATTTT.

This clone was counted a single time. This sequence joins TRBV29-1 and TRBJ1-3; D remains ambiguous. This CDR3 contains 14 residues. The V gene's germline CDR1 is SQVTM and CDR2 ANQGSEA. The ends were cut back, 4 bases at V and 0 bases at J, with 10 bases in the middle. CDR3 protein: CSVAAEGSGNTIYF. As DNA, the CDR3 is TGCAGCGTTGCGGCGGAGGGCTCTGGAAACACCATATATTTT.

This clone appeared once. This chain joins TRBV13 and TRBJ1-2, with 11 nucleotides matching TRBD1. Trimming at V came to 5 bases and at J to 5 bases, leaving 13 bases not matched to a gene. The germline CDR1 and CDR2 sequences are PRHDT and FYEKMQ (reference sequence). The CDR3 spans 17 residues. CDR3 DNA: TGTGCCAGCAGCCGCGGACAGGGGGCGGCCGTGGGGTATGGCTACACCTTC. It translates to CASSRGQGAAVGYGYTF.

This chain links TRBV30 with TRBJ1-2; TRBD1 is a possible D gene (5 bases). Germline CDR1 reads GTSNPN; CDR2 reads SVGIG (reference sequence). Trimming cost V 2 bases and J 5 bases, with 15 bases left between them. The CDR3 consists of 14 residues. CDR3 residues: CAWSPQGGSYGYTF. In nucleotides, the CDR3 is TGTGCCTGGAGTCCCCAGGGAGGGTCGTATGGCTACACCTTC.

The CDR3, as DNA: TGTGCCAGCAGCTTAGCGCGGGGGGCCGGGGAGCTGTTTTTT. Residues: CASSLARGAGELFF. This chain connects TRBV7-8 to TRBJ2-2; 8 nucleotides line up with TRBD2. Germline CDR1 is SGHVS and CDR2 is FQNEAQ. The trim removed 0 bases at V and 6 bases at J, leaving 0 bases unmatched. The CDR3 covers 14 residues. The full variable domain, its missing parts supplied by reference TRBV7-8 and TRBJ2-2, is GAGVSQSPRYKVAKRGQDVALRCDPISGHVSLFWYQQALGQGPEFLTYFQNEAQLDKSGLPSDRFFAERPEGSVSTLKIQRTQQEDSAVYLCASSLARGAGELFFGEGSRLTVL.